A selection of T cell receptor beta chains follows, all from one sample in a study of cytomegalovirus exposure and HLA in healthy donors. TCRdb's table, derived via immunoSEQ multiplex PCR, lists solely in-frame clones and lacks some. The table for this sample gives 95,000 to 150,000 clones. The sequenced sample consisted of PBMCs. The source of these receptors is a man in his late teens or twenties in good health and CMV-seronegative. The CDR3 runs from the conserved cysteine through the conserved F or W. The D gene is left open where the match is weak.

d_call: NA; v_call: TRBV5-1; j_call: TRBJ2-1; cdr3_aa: CASSYLDRSNEQFF; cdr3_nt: TGCGCCAGCAGCTATCTAGACAGGTCCAATGAGCAGTTCTTC
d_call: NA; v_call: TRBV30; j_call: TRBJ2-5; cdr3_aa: CAWNPGLIQETQYF; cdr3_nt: TGTGCCTGGAACCCGGGACTCATCCAAGAGACCCAGTACTTC
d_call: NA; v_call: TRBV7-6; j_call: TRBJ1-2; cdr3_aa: CASSSLGVLGTNYGYTF; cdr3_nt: TGTGCCAGCAGCTCCCTAGGGGTTCTGGGTACTAACTATGGCTACACCTTC
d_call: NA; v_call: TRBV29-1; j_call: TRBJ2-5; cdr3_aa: CSVFPREQETQYF; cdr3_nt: TGCAGCGTATTCCCCCGGGAGCAAGAGACCCAGTACTTC
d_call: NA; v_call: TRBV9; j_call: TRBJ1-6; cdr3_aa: CASSGGAPIGVSPLHF; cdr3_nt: TGTGCCAGCAGCGGGGGAGCCCCGATTGGGGTCTCACCCCTCCACTTT
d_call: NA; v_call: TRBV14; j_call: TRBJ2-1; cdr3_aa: CASSQDERSYNEQFF; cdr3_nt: TGTGCCAGCAGCCAAGACGAGCGGTCCTACAATGAGCAGTTCTTC
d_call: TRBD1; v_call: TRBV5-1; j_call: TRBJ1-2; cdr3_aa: CASSRTGQDGYTF; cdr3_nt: TGCGCCAGCAGCCGGACTGGACAGGACGGCTACACCTTC
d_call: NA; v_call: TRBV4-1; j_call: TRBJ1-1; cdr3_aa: CASSLIIRGTEAFF; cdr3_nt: TGCGCCAGCAGCCTGATAATCCGGGGAACTGAAGCTTTCTTT
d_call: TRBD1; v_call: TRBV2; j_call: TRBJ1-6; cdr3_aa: CASRPRDREVFSPLHF; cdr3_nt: TGTGCCAGCAGACCCCGGGACAGGGAAGTTTTTTCACCCCTCCACTTT
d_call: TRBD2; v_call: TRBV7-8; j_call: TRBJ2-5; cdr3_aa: CASSSGLAGQETQYF; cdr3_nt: TGTGCCAGCAGCTCAGGGCTAGCGGGGCAAGAGACCCAGTACTTC
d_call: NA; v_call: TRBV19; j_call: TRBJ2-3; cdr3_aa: CASSIGAPDTQYF; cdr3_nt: TGTGCCAGTAGTATTGGGGCCCCGGATACGCAGTATTTT
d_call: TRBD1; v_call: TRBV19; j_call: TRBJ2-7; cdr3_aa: CASSTRQGEAYEQYF; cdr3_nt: TGTGCCAGTAGTACTCGACAGGGGGAGGCCTACGAGCAGTACTTC
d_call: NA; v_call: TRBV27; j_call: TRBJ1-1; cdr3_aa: CASKFPGTSNTEAFF; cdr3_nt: TGTGCCAGCAAATTCCCCGGGACATCGAACACTGAAGCTTTCTTT
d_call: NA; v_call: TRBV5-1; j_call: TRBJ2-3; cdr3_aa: CASSLADSSTDTQYF; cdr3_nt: TGCGCCAGCAGCTTGGCCGACAGCAGCACAGATACGCAGTATTTT
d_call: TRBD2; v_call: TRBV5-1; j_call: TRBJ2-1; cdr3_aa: CASSHGGTSRDDEQFF; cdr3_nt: TGCGCCAGCAGCCATGGCGGGACTAGTAGGGATGATGAGCAGTTCTTC
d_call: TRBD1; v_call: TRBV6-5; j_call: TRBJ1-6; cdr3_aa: CASRYDTGTGDSPLHF; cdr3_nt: TGTGCCAGCAGATACGATACCGGGACAGGGGACTCACCCCTCCACTTT
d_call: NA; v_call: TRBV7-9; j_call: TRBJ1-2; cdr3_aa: CASSLGGATRTGYTF; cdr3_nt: TGTGCCAGCAGCTTAGGGGGAGCTACACGTACGGGCTACACCTTC
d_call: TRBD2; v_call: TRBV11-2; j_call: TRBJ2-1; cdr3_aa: CATVRLAGDNEQFF; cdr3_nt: TGTGCCACCGTTCGACTAGCGGGGGACAATGAGCAGTTCTTC
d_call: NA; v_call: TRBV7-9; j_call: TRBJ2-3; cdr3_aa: CASSSSGVPDTQYF; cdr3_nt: TGTGCCAGCAGCTCGTCAGGGGTTCCCGATACGCAGTATTTT
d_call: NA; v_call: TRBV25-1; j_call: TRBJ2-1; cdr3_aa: CASSGQFREQFF; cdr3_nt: TGTGCCAGCAGTGGACAGTTCCGTGAGCAGTTCTTC
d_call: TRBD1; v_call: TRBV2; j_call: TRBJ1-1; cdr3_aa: CASHRTGSLNTEAFF; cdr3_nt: TGTGCCAGCCACCGGACAGGTAGTCTGAACACTGAAGCTTTCTTT
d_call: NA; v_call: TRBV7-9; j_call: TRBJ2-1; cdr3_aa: CASSRVPSSVSSYNEQFF; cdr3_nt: TGTGCCAGCAGCAGGGTCCCATCTAGCGTAAGCTCCTACAATGAGCAGTTCTTC
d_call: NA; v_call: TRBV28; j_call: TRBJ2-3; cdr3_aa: CASSLTGGDTQYF; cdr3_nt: TGTGCCAGCAGTTTAACAGGAGGGGATACGCAGTATTTT
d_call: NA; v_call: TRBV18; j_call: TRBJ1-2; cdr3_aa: CASSPRQASNYGYTF; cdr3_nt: TGTGCCAGCTCACCAAGACAGGCTTCTAACTATGGCTACACCTTC
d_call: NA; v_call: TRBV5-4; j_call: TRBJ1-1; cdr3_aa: CASSLAGALTEAFF; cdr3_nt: TGTGCCAGCAGCTTGGCAGGGGCTCTCACTGAAGCTTTCTTT
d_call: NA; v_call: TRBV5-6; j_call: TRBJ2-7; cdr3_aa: CASSFLSGYEQYF; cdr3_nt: TGTGCCAGCAGCTTTCTATCAGGGTACGAGCAGTACTTC
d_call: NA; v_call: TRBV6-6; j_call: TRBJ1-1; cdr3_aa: CASSYDARKTEAFF; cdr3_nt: TGTGCCAGCAGTTACGACGCGCGGAAGACTGAAGCTTTCTTT
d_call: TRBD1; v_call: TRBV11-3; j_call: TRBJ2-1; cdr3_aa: CASSTGQGSFGYNEQFF; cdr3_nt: TGTGCCAGCAGCACGGGACAGGGGTCTTTCGGGTACAATGAGCAGTTCTTC
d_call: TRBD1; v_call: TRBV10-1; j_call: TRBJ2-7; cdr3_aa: CASSDGTASYEQYF; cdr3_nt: TGCGCCAGCAGCGATGGGACAGCCTCCTACGAGCAGTACTTC
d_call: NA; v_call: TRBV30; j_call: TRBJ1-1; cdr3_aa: CAWSVRGLVYTEAFF; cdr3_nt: TGTGCCTGGAGTGTACGAGGGTTGGTCTACACTGAAGCTTTCTTT
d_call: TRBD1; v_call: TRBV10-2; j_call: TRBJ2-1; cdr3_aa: CASRDRGNAGNEQFF; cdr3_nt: TGCGCCAGCAGAGACAGGGGCAACGCGGGCAATGAGCAGTTCTTC
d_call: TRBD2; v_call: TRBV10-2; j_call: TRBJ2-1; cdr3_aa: CAGRLAGAPEQFF; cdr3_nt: TGCGCCGGGAGACTAGCGGGAGCCCCTGAGCAGTTCTTC